This entry lists 2 T cell receptor beta chains sequenced from one sample in a study of spatial heterogeneity in lung cancer. TCRdb re-derived calls from the 5' RACE reads in MiXCR, one entry per CDR3 protein. The data contain 30,000 to 45,000 distinct CDR3 sequences, less than 9% of them seen just once; the ten biggest clones take up 25% to 35%. Time point of the sample: sample taken at primary tumor resection. This sample comprised PBMCs, obtained at surgery. All receptors come from a female donor with early-stage non-small cell lung cancer.

The V gene is TRBV20-1, the J gene TRBJ2-4, with 7 bases matching TRBD2. This CDR3 spans 14 amino acids. With 3 bases clipped from V and 9 bases from J, the junction kept 11 bases outside the gene matches. Germline V CDR1 and CDR2: DFQATT, SNEGSKA (reference sequence). CDR3 coding DNA: TGCAGTGCTAGTGACGGGGCGGGAGTCGGCATTCAGTACTTC. It specifies CSASDGAGVGIQYF.

This clonotype appeared many times. V is TRBV3-1 and J is TRBJ2-1; D unresolved. V was shortened by 3 bases and J by 2 bases, with 14 bases between the two germline ends. Germline values: CDR1 LGHDT, CDR2 YNNKEL (reference sequence). This CDR3 has 16 residues. The CDR3 region has the DNA TGTGCCAGCAGCCATTGGTCTAGGGAACCCTACAATGAGCAGTTCTTC. This gives the protein CASSHWSREPYNEQFF.